Detailed here is one TCR beta chain. The antigen remains undetermined. Survey level was the resolution at which the v3.0 immunoSEQ assay ran. Libraries were prepared by immunoSEQ multiplex PCR; TCRdb keeps only in-frame clonotypes and omits some of them. This sample carries 48,000 or so clones, about 88% of them seen once, and the ten largest clones take roughly 3.2%. This CDR3 comprises 14 residues. Germline CDR1 reads SGDLS; CDR2 reads YYNGEE. Trimming removed 3 bases from V and 2 bases from J, with 9 bases in between. The source of the sample is a study of long-term antiretroviral therapy in people with HIV. General study results and limits: Diversity went up after ART and still fell short of transplant donor controls. Spans of CDR3 length were tighter for HIV repertoires than for controls.

Specimens carried roughly 0.9-10 million cryopreserved PBMC before DNA extraction. The source of this sequence is a young woman with HIV. The material sequenced was unsorted PBMCs, taken 0.8 years after starting antiretroviral therapy. V is TRBV9 and J is TRBJ1-3; TRBD1 might be the D (6 bases). The CDR3 DNA sequence: TGTGCCAGCAGCGACACAGGGACTGGAAACACCATATATTTT. Translation gives CASSDTGTGNTIYF.